The present entry profiles one T cell receptor (beta chain) with its context. The antigen is unknown. This entry comes from a study of T cells in localized non-small cell lung cancer. The germline CDR1 and CDR2 sequences are SGHNT and YYREEE (reference sequence). This CDR3 spans 14 amino acids. V lost 0 bases and J lost 4, with 8 bases in between. Using immunoSEQ multiplex PCR, the repertoire was profiled, and TCRdb retains in-frame clones only, with some absent. This repertoire shows roughly 36,000 clones, roughly 83% found once; its top ten account for approximately 30%. Study-wide points: Compared with tumor, uninvolved adjacent lung displayed greater T cell clonality, ranking highest overall. Only one tumor region was sequenced, so heterogeneity remains possible. For the top 100 tumor clones, a median about 50 also appeared in adjacent lung. Increased T cell density in blood showed an association with longer overall survival.

The source is a woman aged 40-69 years with stage II squamous cell lung carcinoma. The chain joins TRBV5-4 to TRBJ2-4; D assignment may be TRBD1 or TRBD2 (6 bases each). The sample in question was PBMCs, obtained before any cancer treatment. The CDR3, as DNA: TGTGCCAGCAGCTTGGAGGGGGGAAAAAACATTCAGTACTTC. The encoded protein is CASSLEGGKNIQYF.